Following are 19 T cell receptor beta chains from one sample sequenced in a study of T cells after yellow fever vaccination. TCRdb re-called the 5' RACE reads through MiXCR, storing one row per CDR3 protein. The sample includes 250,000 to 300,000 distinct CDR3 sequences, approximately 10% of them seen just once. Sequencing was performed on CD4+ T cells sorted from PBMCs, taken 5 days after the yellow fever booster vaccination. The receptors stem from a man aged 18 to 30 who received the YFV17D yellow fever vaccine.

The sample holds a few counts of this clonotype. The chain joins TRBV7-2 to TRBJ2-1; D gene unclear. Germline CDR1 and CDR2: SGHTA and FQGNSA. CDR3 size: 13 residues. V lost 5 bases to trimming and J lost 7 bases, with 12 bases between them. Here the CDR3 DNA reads TGTGCCAGCAGCCCGCCGAATGGTAATGAGCAGTTCTTC. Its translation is CASSPPNGNEQFF. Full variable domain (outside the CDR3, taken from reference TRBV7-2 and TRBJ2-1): GAGVSQSPSNKVTEKGKDVELRCDPISGHTALYWYRQSLGQGLEFLIYFQGNSAPDKSGLPSDRFSAERTGGSVSTLTIQRTQQEDSAVYLCASSPPNGNEQFFGPGTRLTVL.

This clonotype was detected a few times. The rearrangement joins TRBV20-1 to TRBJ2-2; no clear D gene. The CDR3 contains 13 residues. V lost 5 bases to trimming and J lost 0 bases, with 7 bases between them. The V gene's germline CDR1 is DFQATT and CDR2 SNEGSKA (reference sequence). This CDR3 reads CSAPQPNTGELFF. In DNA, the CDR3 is TGCAGTGCTCCTCAGCCGAACACCGGGGAGCTGTTTTTT.

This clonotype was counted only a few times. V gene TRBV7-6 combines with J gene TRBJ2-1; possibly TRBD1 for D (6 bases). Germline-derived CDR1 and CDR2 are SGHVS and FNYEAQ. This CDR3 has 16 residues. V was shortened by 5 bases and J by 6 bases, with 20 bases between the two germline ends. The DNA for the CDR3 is TGTGCCAGCAGCCTAGGGGGTTTGCGGCAGGGCAATGAGCAGTTCTTC. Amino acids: CASSLGGLRQGNEQFF.

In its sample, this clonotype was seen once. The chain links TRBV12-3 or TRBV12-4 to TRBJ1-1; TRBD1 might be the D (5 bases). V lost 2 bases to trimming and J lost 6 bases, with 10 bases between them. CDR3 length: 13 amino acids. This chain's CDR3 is CASSLRGAAEAFF. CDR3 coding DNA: TGTGCCAGCAGTTTACGAGGGGCGGCTGAAGCTTTCTTT.

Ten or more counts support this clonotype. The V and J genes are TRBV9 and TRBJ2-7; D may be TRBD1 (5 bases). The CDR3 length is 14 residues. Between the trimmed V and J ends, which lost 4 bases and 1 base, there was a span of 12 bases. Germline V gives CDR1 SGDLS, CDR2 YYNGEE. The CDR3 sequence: CASSPAGPSYEQYF. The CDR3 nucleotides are TGTGCCAGCAGCCCCGCAGGGCCTTCCTACGAGCAGTACTTC.

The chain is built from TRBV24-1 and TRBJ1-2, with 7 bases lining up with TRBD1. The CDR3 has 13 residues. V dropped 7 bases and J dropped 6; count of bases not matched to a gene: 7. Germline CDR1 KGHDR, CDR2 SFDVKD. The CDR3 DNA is TGTGCCACCAGCCCACAGGGGAGGGATGGCTACACCTTC. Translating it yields CATSPQGRDGYTF.

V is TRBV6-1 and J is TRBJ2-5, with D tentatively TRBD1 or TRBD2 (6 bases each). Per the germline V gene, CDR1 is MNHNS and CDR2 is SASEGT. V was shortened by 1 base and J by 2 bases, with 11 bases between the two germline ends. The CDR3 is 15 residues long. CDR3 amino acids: CASSEVGGQQETQYF. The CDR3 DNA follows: TGTGCCAGCAGTGAAGTAGGGGGGCAGCAAGAGACCCAGTACTTC.

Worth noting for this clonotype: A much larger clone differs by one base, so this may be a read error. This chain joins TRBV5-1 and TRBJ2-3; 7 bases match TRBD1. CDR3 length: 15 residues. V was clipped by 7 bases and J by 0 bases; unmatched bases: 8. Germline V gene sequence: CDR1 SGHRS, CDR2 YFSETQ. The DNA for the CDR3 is TGCGCCAGCTGCCCGACAGGGCTGAGCACAGATACGCAGTATTTT. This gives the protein CASCPTGLSTDTQYF.

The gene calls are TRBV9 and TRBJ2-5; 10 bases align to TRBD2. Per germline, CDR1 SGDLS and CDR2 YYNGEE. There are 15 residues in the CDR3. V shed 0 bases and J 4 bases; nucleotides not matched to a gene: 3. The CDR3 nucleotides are TGTGCCAGCAGCGTAGAGCCTAGCGGGGGAGAGACCCAGTACTTC. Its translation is CASSVEPSGGETQYF.

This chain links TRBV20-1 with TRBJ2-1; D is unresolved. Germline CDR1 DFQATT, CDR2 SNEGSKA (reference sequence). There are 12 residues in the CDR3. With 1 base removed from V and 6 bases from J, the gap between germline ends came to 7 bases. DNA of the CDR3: TGCAGTGCTAGAGGGATGACCAATGAGCAGTTCTTC. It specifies CSARGMTNEQFF.

CDR3 region: CASSLGGGGNTGELFF. CDR3 nucleotide sequence: TGTGCCAGCAGCTTGGGTGGAGGGGGAAACACCGGGGAGCTGTTTTTT. The chain links TRBV5-6 to TRBJ2-2; D is possibly TRBD1 or TRBD2 (6 bases each). The germline CDR1 and CDR2 sequences are SGHDT and YYEEEE. This CDR3 is built from 16 residues. V lost 0 bases and J lost 2, with 11 bases in between.

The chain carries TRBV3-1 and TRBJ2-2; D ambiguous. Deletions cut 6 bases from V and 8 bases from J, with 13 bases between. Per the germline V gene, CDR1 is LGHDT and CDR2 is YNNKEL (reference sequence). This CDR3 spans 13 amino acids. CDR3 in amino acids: CASSPQAWGELFF. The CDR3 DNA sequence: TGTGCCAGCAGTCCCCAGGCGTGGGGGGAGCTGTTTTTT.

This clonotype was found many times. CDR3 coding DNA: TGCGCCAGCAGCTTATCAGATTACTCGGGTGGCTACACCTTC. Protein sequence: CASSLSDYSGGYTF. The rearrangement links TRBV5-1 to TRBJ1-2; D is ambiguous. The CDR3 spans 14 residues. From germline, CDR1 is SGHRS and CDR2 YFSETQ. V shed 2 bases and J shed 7 bases, with 15 bases lying between them.

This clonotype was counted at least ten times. The DNA of the CDR3 is TGTGCCAGCAGTTACACGGAGGGGGTAACTGAAGCTTTCTTT. Its protein is CASSYTEGVTEAFF. The rearrangement uses TRBV6-6 and TRBJ1-1; tentatively, D is TRBD1 (6 bases). V was trimmed by 2 bases and J by 5 bases, leaving 12 bases between them. CDR3 length: 14 residues. Germline V gives CDR1 MNHNY, CDR2 SVGAGI (reference sequence).

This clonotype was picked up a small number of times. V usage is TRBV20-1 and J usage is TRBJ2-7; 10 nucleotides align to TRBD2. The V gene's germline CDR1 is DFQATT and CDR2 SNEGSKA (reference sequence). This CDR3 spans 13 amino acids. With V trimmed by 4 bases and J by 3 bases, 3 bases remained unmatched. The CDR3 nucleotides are TGCAGTGCTAAACTAGCGGGACTCTACGAGCAGTACTTC. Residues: CSAKLAGLYEQYF.

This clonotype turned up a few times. The CDR3 reads CASSHSIQRGAYEQFF. CDR3 DNA: TGTGCCAGCAGCCATAGTATCCAGCGGGGGGCGTATGAGCAGTTCTTC. V usage is TRBV3-1 and J usage is TRBJ2-1; 9 positions match TRBD2. The ends lost 3 bases at V and 8 bases at J; junction bases unmatched: 11. The CDR3 extends over 16 amino acids. Germline values: CDR1 LGHDT, CDR2 YNNKEL (reference sequence).

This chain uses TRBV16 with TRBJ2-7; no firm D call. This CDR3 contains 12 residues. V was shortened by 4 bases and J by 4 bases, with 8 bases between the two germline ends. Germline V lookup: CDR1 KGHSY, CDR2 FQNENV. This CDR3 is CASSPLGYEQYF. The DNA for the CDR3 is TGTGCCAGCAGCCCTCTAGGGTACGAGCAGTACTTC.

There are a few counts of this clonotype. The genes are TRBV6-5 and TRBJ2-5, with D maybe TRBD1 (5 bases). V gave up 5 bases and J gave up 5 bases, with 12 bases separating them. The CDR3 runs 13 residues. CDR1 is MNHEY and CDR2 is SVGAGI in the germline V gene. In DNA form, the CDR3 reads TGTGCCAGCAGTCCCATGGGGCTTGAGACCCAGTACTTC. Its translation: CASSPMGLETQYF.

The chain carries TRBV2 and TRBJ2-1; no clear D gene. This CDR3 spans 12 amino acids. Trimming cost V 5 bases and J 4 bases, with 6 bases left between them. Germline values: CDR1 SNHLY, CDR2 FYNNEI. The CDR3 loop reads CASSSWYNEQFF. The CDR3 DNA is TGTGCCAGCAGTAGCTGGTACAATGAGCAGTTCTTC.